This T cell receptor (beta chain) was captured in a study of Ad26.COV2.S vaccination and SARS-CoV-2 variants (dated by TCRdb to about 2021). Looking at the study overall: Donors in the vaccine arm were drawn from COV1001, a multicentre, randomized, double-blind, placebo-controlled phase I-IIa trial testing Ad26.COV2.S in healthy adults. A total of 32 samples were included in the TCR-sequenced set, comprising about 20 Ad26.COV2.S vaccine recipients, 5 placebo recipients and 8 SARS-CoV-2 convalescent individuals. Trial participants were randomized into five groups of five: low-dose or high-dose Ad26.COV2.S given once or twice, or placebo on both occasions. Investigators did not know the trial group allocation while performing experiments and assessing outcomes. Ad26.COV2.S was administered intramuscularly at a dose of 5x10^10 or 1x10^11 viral particles, either as one shot or as two shots given 56 days apart. TCRbeta repertoire sequencing was used to assess the specificity and breadth of SARS-CoV-2-reactive T cell receptors after Ad26.COV2.S vaccination. General conclusions and limits of the study: After vaccination, substantial breadth of spike-specific CD8+ and CD4+ T cell responses was reported. It was noted by the authors that total T cell responses may have been underestimated by the TCR breadth and depth analyses. Compared with placebo recipients, Ad26.COV2.S recipients showed higher spike-specific TCR breadth (P = 0.0014). The study was not powered to compare responses between vaccine doses or regimens. Non-spike TCR breadth was comparable between vaccine and placebo recipients, consistent with the vaccine containing only spike.

TCRbeta CDR3 regions were sequenced with the immunoSEQ Assay. After extraction, genomic DNA underwent amplification by bias-controlled multiplex PCR, followed by high-throughput sequencing. Concerning the study's data processing: Collapsing and filtering of sequences were performed to quantify the absolute abundance of each unique TCRbeta CDR3 region. T cell fraction was estimated by normalization of TCRbeta template counts to usable DNA, with usable DNA being measured through amplification of reference genes present in all nucleated cells. Repertoire TCRs were annotated as SARS-CoV-2-specific by exact matching of V gene, CDR3 amino acid sequence and J gene to a known reactive TCR set. The reference SARS-CoV-2 TCR set was obtained from MIRA and was filtered for enrichment in COVID-19-positive ImmuneCODE repertoires, whereby public or cross-reactive TCRs were removed. Using the MIRA antigens, annotated TCRs were further analysed by specific ORF or by position within an ORF. Depth was the summed frequency of annotated unique rearrangements, while breadth was defined as annotated unique rearrangements over total unique productive rearrangements. Two-sided Wilcoxon rank-sum tests were used to compare TCR breadth between groups. The source is immuneACCESS, and TCRdb retained only in-frame sequences with V and J called. Part of the clones is not carried over; for the studies checked, unresolved V genes explain less than half of this, and the remainder is unexplained. V, J and clone size reflect that table, while D and trimming were determined from the DNA. This sample gives around 420,000 clones in total; roughly 88% of them show up just once. The leading ten clones occupy about 3.5% of the sample.

The cysteine opens and the phenylalanine closes a CDR3 of 14 amino acids. The sequence is cut down to CDR3 DNA, 42 bases in frame from base 1. Taken from the germline V gene, the CDR1 and CDR2 loops are MNHEY and SVGAGI. Deletion took 0 bases off V and 8 bases off J, with a span of 10 bases between the germline ends. Details on this clone: This receptor's antigen is unknown. Base qualities are not recorded, but no much larger clone differs from it by a single base.

The treatment or condition label, as the study defines it: about 20 received Ad26.COV2.S at low or high dose, single or two shots; about five received placebo; per-sample allocation not given. Repertoires of vaccine and placebo recipients were sequenced from samples taken on day 63 after the first injection. In Cohort 1b, some 25 adults aged 18-55 years were enrolled at a single site in Boston, USA, between 29 July and 7 August 2020. Ad26.COV2.S was a replication-incompetent adenovirus type 26 vector that expressed a prefusion-stabilized SARS-CoV-2 spike protein derived from the original Wuhan strain.

This receptor chain uses TRBV6-5 and TRBJ1-4, and the D gene may be TRBD1, 5 bases matching. The sample in question was peripheral blood, obtained in a trial of Ad26.COV2.S vaccine versus placebo. This clonotype originated in a person between 18 and 60 years old who received the Ad26.COV2.S COVID-19 vaccine or a placebo. The DNA sequence is given as TGTGCCAGCAGTTACTCCGGGGGGGAGGAAAAACTGTTTTTT. Its protein reads: CASSYSGGEEKLFF.